These 10 T cell receptor beta chains were all obtained from the same sample, sequenced in a study of beta chain features in type 1 diabetes. The entirety of the isolated RNA underwent reverse transcription, so expressed TCRB transcripts were sequenced. Measured with immunoSEQ multiplex PCR; TCRdb has only the in-frame clones, and not every one. The sample consists of under 900,000 clones, 17% of them appearing once. Sequenced: naive CD4+ T cells from blood. These receptors were collected from a woman aged 18-30 years in good health.

The CDR3 is CASSTLESYNEQFF. DNA for the CDR3: TGTGCCAGTAGTACTCTTGAATCGTACAATGAGCAGTTCTTC. V usage is TRBV19 and J usage is TRBJ2-1; D unclear. Trimming removed 4 bases at V and 4 bases at J, with 11 bases between. The CDR3 has 14 residues. Germline V gives CDR1 LNHDA, CDR2 SQIVND (reference sequence).

V and J are TRBV28 and TRBJ1-1; TRBD1 is a possible D gene (5 bases). Germline V gene sequence: CDR1 MDHEN, CDR2 SYDVKM. The CDR3 has 12 amino acids. The V gene lost 6 bases and the J gene lost 4 bases, with 9 bases spanning the gap. CDR3 residues: CASRVRGTEAFF. The CDR3 DNA reads as TGTGCCAGCAGAGTGAGGGGCACTGAAGCTTTCTTT. Looking up the rest from reference TRBV28 and TRBJ1-1 gives the full variable domain: DVKVTQSSRYLVKRTGEKVFLECVQDMDHENMFWYRQDPGLGLRLIYFSYDVKMKEKGDIPEGYSVSREKKERFSLILESASTNQTSMYLCASRVRGTEAFFGQGTRLTVV.

The chain combines TRBV19 with TRBJ1-2; 11 bases agree with TRBD1. Unmatched junction bases numbered 9, after V lost 6 bases and J lost 3 bases. The CDR3 covers 16 residues. Germline V CDR1 and CDR2: LNHDA, SQIVND (reference sequence). CDR3 sequence reads: CASRRPGQGADYGYTF. The CDR3 region has the DNA TGTGCCAGTAGGAGACCAGGACAGGGGGCGGACTATGGCTACACCTTC.

V is TRBV23-1 and J is TRBJ1-4; TRBD1 agrees at 8 bases. TRBV23-1 qualifies as an ORF whose function is uncertain. The junction had 9 bases not matched to a gene; V was cut back by 2 bases and J by 7 bases. The CDR3 sequence is 16 residues long. The CDR3 is CASSQPSGRGREKLFF. CDR3 sequence (DNA): TGCGCCAGCAGTCAACCCTCAGGCAGGGGGCGTGAAAAACTGTTTTTT.

V usage is TRBV10-3 and J usage is TRBJ1-1; D might be TRBD1 (5 bases). Trimming pared 6 bases from V and 6 bases from J, leaving 17 bases between. Germline values: CDR1 ENHRY, CDR2 SYGVKD. The length of the CDR3 is 14 residues. CDR3 sequence: CAIRYGTEGAEAFF. DNA of the CDR3: TGTGCCATCAGGTACGGGACCGAAGGGGCTGAAGCTTTCTTT.

This clone came up a few times. The rearrangement joins TRBV6-1 to TRBJ2-3; 7 positions match TRBD1. The junction had 2 bases not matched to a gene; V was cut back by 2 bases and J by 6 bases. The CDR3 contains 13 residues. The germline V gene has CDR1 MNHNS and CDR2 SASEGT. The CDR3 nucleotides are TGTGCCAGCAGTGAACAGGGACAGGATACGCAGTATTTT. Protein product: CASSEQGQDTQYF.

V usage is TRBV28 and J usage is TRBJ2-5; perhaps TRBD1 as D (6 bases). CDR1 is MDHEN and CDR2 is SYDVKM in the germline V gene. The CDR3 sequence is 15 residues long. Trimming stripped 5 bases from V and 1 base from J, with 14 bases between. The CDR3 nucleotides are TGTGCCAGCAGTCAGCCGGGACAAACCCAAGAGACCCAGTACTTC. Translation gives CASSQPGQTQETQYF.

The gene calls are TRBV10-3 and TRBJ2-5; TRBD2 agrees at 13 bases. The V segment lost 6 bases and the J segment 4 bases; nucleotides outside the gene matches: 5. The germline CDR1 and CDR2 sequences are ENHRY and SYGVKD. The CDR3 is made up of 15 amino acids. CDR3 bases: TGTGCCATCAGCGCCTGGACTAGCGGGGGAGAGACCCAGTACTTC. Protein: CAISAWTSGGETQYF.

The chain links TRBV5-4 to TRBJ1-2; 11 nucleotides align to TRBD1. V was clipped by 4 bases and J by 7 bases; unmatched bases: 6. The germline V gene has CDR1 SGHNT and CDR2 YYREEE (reference sequence). The CDR3 has 14 residues. DNA for the CDR3: TGTGCCAGCAGCATCCGGGACAGGGGGTCTGGCTACACCTTC. Amino acid sequence: CASSIRDRGSGYTF.

V usage is TRBV6-6 and J usage is TRBJ2-3, with 8 bases that match TRBD2. CDR1 is MNHNY, CDR2 SVGAGI, per germline (reference sequence). V trimming: 7 bases; J trimming: 0 bases; junction bases outside the gene matches: 9. This CDR3 spans 16 amino acids. DNA for the CDR3: TGTGCCAGCATCAACCGACTAGCGACTAGCACAGATACGCAGTATTTT. It translates to CASINRLATSTDTQYF.